The 24 T cell receptor beta chains reported below all come from one sample, sequenced in a study of T cell responses to AZD1222 COVID-19 vaccine. Clones were read by immunoSEQ multiplex PCR, and TCRdb kept only the in-frame ones, dropping some. The sample holds 120,000 or so clones, approximately 90% seen once. The material was peripheral blood, obtained on day 0 of MenACWY control vaccination. These receptors all stem from an adult in good health.

In its sample, this clone was seen once. The V gene is TRBV18, the J gene TRBJ1-1; D is uncertain. Trimming cost V 2 bases and J 5 bases, with 6 bases left between them. The germline CDR1 and CDR2 sequences are KGHSH and LQKENI. The CDR3 spans 12 residues. The CDR3 coding sequence is TGTGCCAGCTCACCATTGATAACTGAAGCTTTCTTT. Translating gives CASSPLITEAFF.

This rearrangement joins TRBV13 to TRBJ2-3; TRBD2 agrees at 11 bases. Trimming removed 7 bases from V and 5 bases from J; junction bases left unmatched: 5. Germline V CDR1 and CDR2: PRHDT, FYEKMQ (reference sequence). The CDR3 is 14 residues long. CDR3 nucleotides: TGTGCCAGCACCCTACTAGCGGGAGTAGATACGCAGTATTTT. This gives the protein CASTLLAGVDTQYF.

The chain recombines TRBV11-3 with TRBJ1-1; D is unclear. Trimming shortened V by 7 bases and J by 2 bases, and 8 bases separated the two germline ends. Looked up from germline, CDR1 is SGHNT and CDR2 is YENEEA. The CDR3 sequence is 12 residues long. Here the CDR3 reads CASKGINTEAFF. The CDR3 DNA is TGTGCCAGCAAAGGAATAAACACTGAAGCTTTCTTT.

V and J are TRBV18 and TRBJ2-1; D gene unclear. V shed 0 bases and J shed 1 base, with 4 bases lying between them. The CDR3 spans 14 residues. From germline, CDR1 is KGHSH and CDR2 LQKENI. CDR3 sequence: CASSPPKSYNEQFF. The CDR3 bases are TGTGCCAGCTCACCACCGAAATCCTACAATGAGCAGTTCTTC.

This rearrangement joins TRBV4-3 to TRBJ2-1; 11 bases line up with TRBD2. J gave up 7 bases and V 4 bases, and 6 bases lay outside the gene matches. The CDR3 is 15 amino acids. CDR1 LGHNA and CDR2 YSLEER come from the germline V gene. CDR3 amino acids: CASSPQASGRNEQFF. CDR3 bases: TGCGCCAGCAGCCCCCAGGCTAGCGGGAGGAATGAGCAGTTCTTC.

This clone was counted a single time. J is TRBJ2-4 and V is TRBV7-9, with 7 bases matching TRBD1. Per the germline V gene, CDR1 is SEHNR and CDR2 is FQNEAQ (reference sequence). The CDR3 has 14 amino acids. With V trimmed by 6 bases and J by 5 bases, 7 bases remained unmatched. In DNA, the CDR3 is TGTGCCAGCAGATTAACAGGGGCGCAAAACATTCAGTACTTC. It specifies CASRLTGAQNIQYF.

This sequence joins TRBV11-1 and TRBJ2-3; TRBD1 agrees at 7 bases. This CDR3 is built from 16 residues. The V gene's germline CDR1 is SGHAT and CDR2 FQDESV (reference sequence). With V trimmed by 8 bases and J by 3 bases, 14 bases remained unmatched. This CDR3 reads CASGRQGGGKTDTQYF. DNA for the CDR3: TGTGCCAGCGGAAGACAGGGTGGAGGAAAGACAGATACGCAGTATTTT. Combining the CDR3 with reference TRBV11-1 and TRBJ2-3 gives the whole variable domain EAEVAQSPRYKITEKSQAVAFWCDPISGHATLYWYRQILGQGPELLVQFQDESVVDDSQLPKDRFSAERLKGVDSTLKIQPAELGDSAMYLCASGRQGGGKTDTQYFGPGTRLTVL.

The chain recombines TRBV5-4 with TRBJ1-1; 7 bases align to TRBD1. Germline V CDR1 and CDR2: SGHNT, YYREEE (reference sequence). This CDR3 contains 16 residues. J gave up 2 bases and V 4 bases, and 11 bases lay outside the gene matches. The CDR3 DNA reads as TGTGCCAGCAGCCGGGGGACAGCGGCCTTCAACACTGAAGCTTTCTTT. Its protein product is CASSRGTAAFNTEAFF.

The chain couples TRBV3-1 (or the pseudogene TRBV3-2) to TRBJ2-1; 7 nucleotides match TRBD1. From germline, CDR1 is LGHDT and CDR2 YNNKEL (reference sequence). V shed 6 bases and J 5 bases; nucleotides not matched to a gene: 16. The CDR3 loop spans 17 amino acids. The CDR3 loop reads CASSLTGIAVENNEQFF. Written as DNA, the CDR3 is TGTGCCAGCAGTCTGACAGGGATAGCAGTAGAGAACAATGAGCAGTTCTTC.

The gene calls are TRBV6-5 and TRBJ1-1, with D possibly being TRBD1 (5 bases). The germline V gene encodes CDR1 MNHEY and CDR2 SVGAGI. CDR3 length: 16 residues. Deletions cut 0 bases from V and 5 bases from J, with 16 bases between. The CDR3 spells CASSYSWGPGRTEAFF. CDR3 coding DNA: TGTGCCAGCAGTTACTCGTGGGGCCCAGGGCGGACTGAAGCTTTCTTT.

This rearrangement joins TRBV7-3 to TRBJ2-1; D is possibly TRBD1 (5 bases). Germline CDR1 reads SGHTA; CDR2 reads FQGTGA. Trimming stripped 1 base from V and 5 bases from J, with 9 bases between. CDR3 length: 14 residues. CDR3: CASSLSPGNNEQFF. The CDR3 region has the DNA TGTGCCAGCAGCTTAAGTCCAGGGAACAATGAGCAGTTCTTC.

Notes on this clone: Other DNA sequences in this specimen translate into the identical CDR3. The chain is built from TRBV12-3 or TRBV12-4 and TRBJ1-6; D is undetermined. Trimming took 3 bases from V and 10 from J, leaving 4 bases between them. The CDR3 is made up of 11 amino acids. The CDR3 region is CASSFGSPLHF. Here the CDR3 DNA reads TGTGCCAGCAGTTTTGGATCACCCCTCCACTTT.

Concerning this clone itself: An end of the junction does not agree with germline; a read error may underlie this. The chain recombines TRBV11-3 with TRBJ2-1; 7 nucleotides match TRBD1. Looked up from germline, CDR1 is SGHNT and CDR2 is YENEEA. This CDR3 is built from 15 residues. The CDR3 DNA follows: TGTGCCAGCAGCCTAGACAGGGTTGCCTACAATGAGCAGTTCTTC. Translation: CASSLDRVAYNEQFF.

The V and J genes are TRBV6-5 and TRBJ2-3; TRBD2 aligns across 9 bases. CDR1 and CDR2 from the germline V gene are MNHEY and SVGAGI. V trimming: 0 bases; J trimming: 1 base; junction bases outside the gene matches: 2. The CDR3 is made up of 16 amino acids. CDR3 DNA: TGTGCCAGCAGTTACTCGCGGACTAGCGGCACAGATACGCAGTATTTT. It encodes CASSYSRTSGTDTQYF.

The J gene is TRBJ1-3, the V gene TRBV7-8; D is uncertain. The germline CDR1 and CDR2 sequences are SGHVS and FQNEAQ. The CDR3 is made up of 12 amino acids. V was cut by 1 base and J by 3 bases, with 1 base left in between. CDR3 amino acids: CASSLDGNTIYF. The CDR3 bases are TGTGCCAGCAGCTTAGATGGAAACACCATATATTTT.

The CDR3 coding sequence is TGTGCCAGCACCGAAGGGGGGACCGGGGAAAAACTGTTTTTT. Amino acid sequence: CASTEGGTGEKLFF. This chain links TRBV2 with TRBJ1-4; maybe TRBD1 (6 bases). The germline V and J ends were trimmed by 7 bases and 8 bases, with 17 bases remaining between them. CDR3 length: 14 amino acids. Germline loops: CDR1 SNHLY, CDR2 FYNNEI.

In its sample, this clone was seen once. This chain links TRBV18 with TRBJ2-3; unclear D gene. The CDR3 runs 14 residues. Germline V lookup: CDR1 KGHSH, CDR2 LQKENI. Trimming stripped 3 bases from V and 3 bases from J, with 10 bases between. The CDR3 is CASSPEWRTDTQYF. The CDR3 DNA follows: TGTGCCAGCTCACCGGAGTGGCGTACAGATACGCAGTATTTT.

The chain has TRBV19 and TRBJ1-5; D not certain. The CDR3 loop spans 15 amino acids. V was trimmed by 6 bases and J by 3 bases, leaving 15 bases between them. The germline gives CDR1 LNHDA, CDR2 SQIVND (reference sequence). The CDR3 loop reads CASSTTGGLNQPQHF. CDR3 sequence (DNA): TGTGCCAGTAGCACGACCGGCGGACTCAATCAGCCCCAGCATTTT.

CDR3 protein: CASSVEGNNYGYTF. Written as DNA, the CDR3 is TGTGCCAGCAGCGTAGAGGGGAATAACTATGGCTACACCTTC. The chain uses TRBV9 and TRBJ1-2; possible D gene TRBD1, 5 bases. V lost 0 bases, J lost 1 base, and 7 bases lay in between. CDR3 length: 14 amino acids. Germline assignment: CDR1 SGDLS and CDR2 YYNGEE.

The gene calls are TRBV9 and TRBJ2-3; TRBD1 is a possible D gene (6 bases). The CDR3 runs to 16 residues. V was pared by 4 bases and J by 6 bases, with 21 bases between. Looked up from germline, CDR1 is SGDLS and CDR2 is YYNGEE. This chain's CDR3 is CASSPGARGSSDTQYF. CDR3 DNA sequence: TGTGCCAGCAGCCCAGGGGCCAGGGGCTCAAGCGATACGCAGTATTTT. The full variable domain, in which reference TRBV9 and TRBJ2-3 provide the parts outside the CDR3, is DSGVTQTPKHLITATGQRVTLRCSPRSGDLSVYWYQQSLDQGLQFLIQYYNGEERAKGNILERFSAQQFPDLHSELNLSSLELGDSALYFCASSPGARGSSDTQYFGPGTRLTVL.

The chain combines TRBV6-5 with TRBJ1-5; the D gene is possibly TRBD1 (5 bases). The V end lost 0 bases, the J end lost 7 bases, and 10 bases lay between the germline ends. The CDR3 is 14 residues long. Germline V lookup: CDR1 MNHEY, CDR2 SVGAGI. CDR3 in amino acids: CASSYSGGEQPQHF. The CDR3 coding sequence is TGTGCCAGCAGTTACTCTGGGGGAGAACAGCCCCAGCATTTT.

The V gene is TRBV5-6, the J gene TRBJ2-3, with 10 bases identical to TRBD2. The V gene end was trimmed by 4 bases and the J gene end by 6 bases; junction bases not matched to a gene: 11. Per germline, CDR1 SGHDT and CDR2 YYEEEE. This CDR3 has 16 residues. CDR3 sequence (DNA): TGTGCCAGCAGCGGGCCTAGCGGGAGATCAACGGATACGCAGTATTTT. Encoded protein: CASSGPSGRSTDTQYF.

V is TRBV7-6 and J is TRBJ2-1; 9 nucleotides line up with TRBD2. CDR3 length: 15 amino acids. Germline V lookup: CDR1 SGHVS, CDR2 FNYEAQ. Germline trimming cut 5 bases from V and 5 bases from J; bases unmatched to any gene: 7. As DNA, the CDR3 is TGTGCCAGCAGCAAACCGGGACTAGCAAACAATGAGCAGTTCTTC. Translation gives CASSKPGLANNEQFF.

The sample holds one count of this clone. This chain connects TRBV13 to TRBJ2-5, with 12 bases that match TRBD2. The V and J ends lost 5 bases and 7 bases, in that order; junction bases with no gene match: 8. The CDR3 sequence is 15 residues long. Germline CDR1 reads PRHDT; CDR2 reads FYEKMQ (reference sequence). The CDR3 bases are TGTGCCAGCAGCCCCCGGACTAGCGGGGAGGGGACCCAGTACTTC. It codes for CASSPRTSGEGTQYF. The full variable domain, in which reference TRBV13 and TRBJ2-5 provide the parts outside the CDR3, is AAGVIQSPRHLIKEKRETATLKCYPIPRHDTVYWYQQGPGQDPQFLISFYEKMQSDKGSIPDRFSAQQFSDYHSELNMSSLELGDSALYFCASSPRTSGEGTQYFGPGTRLLVL.